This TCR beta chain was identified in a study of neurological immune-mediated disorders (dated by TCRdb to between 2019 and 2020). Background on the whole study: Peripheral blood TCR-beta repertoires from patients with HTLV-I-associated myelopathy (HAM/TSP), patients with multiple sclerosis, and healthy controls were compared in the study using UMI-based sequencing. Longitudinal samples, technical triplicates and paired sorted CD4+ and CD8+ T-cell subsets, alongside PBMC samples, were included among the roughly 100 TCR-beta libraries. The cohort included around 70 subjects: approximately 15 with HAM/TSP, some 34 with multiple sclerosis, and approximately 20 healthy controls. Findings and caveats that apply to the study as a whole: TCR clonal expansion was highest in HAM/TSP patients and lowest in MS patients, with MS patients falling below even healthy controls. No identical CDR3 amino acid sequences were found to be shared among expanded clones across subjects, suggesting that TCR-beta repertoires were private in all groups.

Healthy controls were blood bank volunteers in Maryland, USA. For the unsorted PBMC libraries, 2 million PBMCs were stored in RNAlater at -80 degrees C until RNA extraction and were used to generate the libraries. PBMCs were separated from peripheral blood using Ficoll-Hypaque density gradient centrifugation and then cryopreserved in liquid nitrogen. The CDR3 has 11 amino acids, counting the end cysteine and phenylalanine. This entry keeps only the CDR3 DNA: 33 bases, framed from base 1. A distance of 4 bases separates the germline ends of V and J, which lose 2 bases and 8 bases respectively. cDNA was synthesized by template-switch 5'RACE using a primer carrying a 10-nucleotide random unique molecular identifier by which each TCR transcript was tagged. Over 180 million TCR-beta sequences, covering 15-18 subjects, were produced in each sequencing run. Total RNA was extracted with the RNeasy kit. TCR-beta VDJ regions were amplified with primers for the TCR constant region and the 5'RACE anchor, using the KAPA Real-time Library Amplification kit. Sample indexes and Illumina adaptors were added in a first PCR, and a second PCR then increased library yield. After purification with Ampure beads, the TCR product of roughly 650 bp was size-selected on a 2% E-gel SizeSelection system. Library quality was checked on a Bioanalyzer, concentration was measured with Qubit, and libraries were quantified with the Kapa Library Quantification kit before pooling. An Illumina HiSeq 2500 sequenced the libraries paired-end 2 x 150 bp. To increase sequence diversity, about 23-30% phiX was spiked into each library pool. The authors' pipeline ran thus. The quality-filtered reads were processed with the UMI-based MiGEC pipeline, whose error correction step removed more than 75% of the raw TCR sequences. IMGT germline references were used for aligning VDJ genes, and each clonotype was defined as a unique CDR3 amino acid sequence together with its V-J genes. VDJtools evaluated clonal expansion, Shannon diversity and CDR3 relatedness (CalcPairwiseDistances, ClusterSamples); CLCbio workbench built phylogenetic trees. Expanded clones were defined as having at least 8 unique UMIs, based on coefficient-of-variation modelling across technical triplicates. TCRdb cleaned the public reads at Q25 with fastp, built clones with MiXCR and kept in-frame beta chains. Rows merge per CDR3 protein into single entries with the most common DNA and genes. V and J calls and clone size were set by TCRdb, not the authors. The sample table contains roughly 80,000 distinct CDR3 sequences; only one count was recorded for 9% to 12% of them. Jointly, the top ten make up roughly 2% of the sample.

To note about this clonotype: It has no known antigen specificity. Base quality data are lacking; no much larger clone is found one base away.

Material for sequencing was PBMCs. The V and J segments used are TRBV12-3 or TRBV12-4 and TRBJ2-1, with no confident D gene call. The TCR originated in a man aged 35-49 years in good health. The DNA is TGTGCCAGCAGTTTAAGCCATGAGCAGTTCTTC. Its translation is CASSLSHEQFF.